A single sample gave rise to the 32 T cell receptor beta chains below, sequenced in a study of blood T cell repertoires in COVID-19. Sequencing was performed with immunoSEQ multiplex PCR; in TCRdb, only in-frame clones are kept and a portion is missing. The repertoire holds about 240,000 clones, with approximately 84% as singletons. The sequencing input was PBMCs or T cells enriched from blood (not recorded which). Receptors originate from a woman in her 40s with acute COVID-19.

The rearrangement joins TRBV11-2 to TRBJ2-4; D is unresolved. The CDR3 consists of 13 residues. Trimming took 4 bases from V and 6 from J, leaving 10 bases between them. Germline assignment: CDR1 SGHAT and CDR2 FQNNGV. CDR3 coding DNA: TGTGCCAGCAGCTCTGGCCGAGGAAACATTCAGTACTTC. Protein sequence: CASSSGRGNIQYF.

DNA of the CDR3: TGTGCCAGCAGTTTCAGGGGAAACACTGAAGCTTTCTTT. Translating it yields CASSFRGNTEAFF. The chain carries TRBV12-3 or TRBV12-4 and TRBJ1-1; tentative D call: TRBD1 (6 bases). This CDR3 has 13 residues. Trimming took 3 bases from V and 2 from J, leaving 7 bases between them.

This sequence joins TRBV5-1 and TRBJ2-5; 9 bases line up with TRBD1. Germline trimming cut 3 bases from V and 2 bases from J; bases unmatched to any gene: 5. From germline, CDR1 is SGHRS and CDR2 YFSETQ. This CDR3 spans 15 amino acids. The CDR3 spells CASSWGTGTQETQYF. Here the CDR3 DNA reads TGCGCCAGCAGCTGGGGGACAGGGACTCAAGAGACCCAGTACTTC.

This chain connects TRBV2 to TRBJ1-6, with 8 positions matching TRBD1. The CDR3 spans 16 residues. From germline, CDR1 is SNHLY and CDR2 FYNNEI. Losses at the gene ends were 6 bases for V and 8 bases for J; bases not matched to a gene: 12. The CDR3 reads CASSGTGGNLYSPLHF. The DNA of the CDR3 is TGTGCCAGCAGCGGGACAGGCGGTAATTTGTATTCACCCCTCCACTTT. The full variable domain, with the rest looked up from reference TRBV2 and TRBJ1-6, is EPEVTQTPSHQVTQMGQEVILRCVPISNHLYFYWYRQILGQKVEFLVSFYNNEISEKSEIFDDQFSVERPDGSNFTLKIRSTKLEDSAMYFCASSGTGGNLYSPLHFGNGTRLTVT.

The chain carries TRBV5-4 and TRBJ2-5, with TRBD2 matching 13 bases. The CDR3 is made up of 17 amino acids. CDR1 and CDR2 (germline): SGHNT, YYREEE (reference sequence). The V gene end was trimmed by 3 bases and the J gene end by 5 bases; junction bases not matched to a gene: 10. The DNA for the CDR3 is TGTGCCAGCAGCTGGGGACTAGCGGGATTCCAAGGGGAGACCCAGTACTTC. Protein product: CASSWGLAGFQGETQYF.

The chain carries TRBV6-6 and TRBJ2-7; 7 nucleotides match TRBD1. The trim removed 0 bases at V and 7 bases at J, leaving 12 bases unmatched. The CDR3 spans 16 residues. Germline V gives CDR1 MNHNY, CDR2 SVGAGI (reference sequence). The CDR3 DNA reads as TGTGCCAGCAGTTACTCGTTATCGACAGGGAAAAGGGAGCAGTACTTC. Translation: CASSYSLSTGKREQYF.

V usage is TRBV13 and J usage is TRBJ2-1; 8 positions match TRBD2. CDR3 length: 19 amino acids. Germline loops: CDR1 PRHDT, CDR2 FYEKMQ (reference sequence). J lost 1 base, V lost 5 bases, and 16 bases had no gene match. Here the CDR3 DNA reads TGTGCCAGCAGCCCCGACAGCGGGAGTCCAAAAAATTCCTACAATGAGCAGTTCTTC. Translation gives CASSPDSGSPKNSYNEQFF.

The chain couples TRBV29-1 to TRBJ2-3; D gene uncertain. Between the trimmed V and J ends, which lost 7 bases and 2 bases, there was a span of 7 bases. Germline CDR1 SQVTM, CDR2 ANQGSEA. The CDR3 has 11 residues. The CDR3 nucleotides are TGCAGCGCGTCTCCCACAGATACGCAGTATTTT. It codes for CSASPTDTQYF.

This chain connects TRBV6-5 to TRBJ2-7; tentatively, D is TRBD1 (5 bases). Trimming took 5 bases from V and 2 from J, leaving 13 bases between them. CDR3 length equals 14 residues. Looked up from germline, CDR1 is MNHEY and CDR2 is SVGAGI. The CDR3 region has the DNA TGTGCCAGCAGTACCTCGGAAGGGGCCTACGAGCAGTACTTC. It specifies CASSTSEGAYEQYF.

V and J are TRBV27 and TRBJ1-4, with D hard to call. The CDR3 length is 12 residues. Trimming took off 10 bases at V and 0 bases at J, with 6 bases between the two ends. The germline V gene has CDR1 MNHEY and CDR2 SMNVEV (reference sequence). CDR3 sequence (DNA): TGTGCCACAGGAACAACTAATGAAAAACTGTTTTTT. It yields the protein CATGTTNEKLFF.

The CDR3 DNA is TGTGCCAGTAGTATTTTAGGCGGGACCGGGGAGCTGTTTTTT. This encodes CASSILGGTGELFF. The chain combines TRBV19 with TRBJ2-2; TRBD2 might be the D (5 bases). Germline V CDR1 and CDR2: LNHDA, SQIVND (reference sequence). The CDR3 covers 14 residues. Deletions cut 3 bases from V and 5 bases from J, with 10 bases between.

The V call is TRBV6-1, the J call TRBJ1-6; 10 nucleotides match TRBD1. The CDR3 has 16 residues. J was trimmed by 10 bases and V by 2 bases; bases with no gene match: 8. Per germline, CDR1 MNHNS and CDR2 SASEGT. The CDR3 is CASSETPTGGRSPLHF. The CDR3 DNA sequence: TGTGCCAGCAGTGAAACCCCGACAGGGGGCAGGTCACCCCTCCACTTT.

The chain uses TRBV7-3 and TRBJ2-4, with 9 bases fitting TRBD1. The CDR3 runs 16 residues. J was trimmed by 8 bases and V by 1 base; bases with no gene match: 9. The germline V gene has CDR1 SGHTA and CDR2 FQGTGA. CDR3 in DNA: TGTGCCAGCAGCTTAAGAGGACAGGGGTTTCTTGACATTCAGTACTTC. Translation gives CASSLRGQGFLDIQYF. Full variable domain (outside the CDR3, taken from reference TRBV7-3 and TRBJ2-4): GAGVSQTPSNKVTEKGKYVELRCDPISGHTALYWYRQSLGQGPEFLIYFQGTGAADDSGLPNDRFFAVRPEGSVSTLKIQRTERGDSAVYLCASSLRGQGFLDIQYFGAGTRLSVL.

This sequence joins TRBV9 and TRBJ1-1; D ambiguous. Trimming took 1 base from V and 4 from J, leaving 11 bases between them. This CDR3 spans 14 amino acids. Germline lookup yields CDR1 SGDLS and CDR2 YYNGEE. The CDR3 nucleotides read TGTGCCAGCAGCGTATTAACGGGAGGCACTGAAGCTTTCTTT. Residues: CASSVLTGGTEAFF.

The chain has TRBV5-4 and TRBJ2-1; the D gene is possibly TRBD2 (5 bases). V lost 5 bases and J 3 bases, leaving 15 bases between the germline ends. Germline V CDR1 and CDR2: SGHNT, YYREEE (reference sequence). The CDR3 is 15 residues long. In DNA, the CDR3 is TGTGCCAGCAGTCTCCCCGGACTGAACTACAATGAGCAGTTCTTC. Encoded protein: CASSLPGLNYNEQFF.

The CDR3: CASSLGQVYGYTF. Written as DNA, the CDR3 is TGTGCCAGCAGCTTGGGACAGGTCTATGGCTACACCTTC. The chain links TRBV5-6 to TRBJ1-2, with a possible D match to TRBD1 (6 bases). V was clipped by 0 bases and J by 4 bases, with 7 bases between them. Germline CDR1 reads SGHDT; CDR2 reads YYEEEE. The CDR3 spans 13 residues.

This clone was detected a few times. V is TRBV13 and J is TRBJ2-5; a possible D gene is TRBD2 (6 bases). Germline CDR1 PRHDT, CDR2 FYEKMQ (reference sequence). V was trimmed by 2 bases and J by 4 bases, leaving 8 bases between them. CDR3 length: 13 amino acids. This chain's CDR3 is CASSLLTRETQYF. The CDR3 bases are TGTGCCAGCAGCTTACTGACTAGAGAGACCCAGTACTTC.

This clone has just a few counts. The chain is built from TRBV5-1 and TRBJ1-1, with a possible D match to TRBD1 (5 bases). Per germline, CDR1 SGHRS and CDR2 YFSETQ. Trimming removed 0 bases from V and 4 bases from J, with 13 bases in between. There are 15 residues in the CDR3. The CDR3 DNA sequence: TGCGCCAGCAGCTTGGAGGGACTGGTGGTCACTGAAGCTTTCTTT. Translated: CASSLEGLVVTEAFF. Filled out from reference TRBV5-1 and TRBJ1-1, the complete variable domain reads KAGVTQTPRYLIKTRGQQVTLSCSPISGHRSVSWYQQTPGQGLQFLFEYFSETQRNKGNFPGRFSGRQFSNSRSEMNVSTLELGDSALYLCASSLEGLVVTEAFFGQGTRLTVV.

The chain has TRBV12-3 or TRBV12-4 and TRBJ1-3, with no clear D. CDR3 length: 13 residues. V dropped 5 bases and J dropped 1 base, with 6 bases sitting between them. CDR3 amino acids: CASSLNSGNTIYF. The CDR3 region has the DNA TGTGCCAGCAGTCTTAATTCTGGAAACACCATATATTTT.

The rearrangement joins TRBV12-3 or TRBV12-4 to TRBJ1-1; D is ambiguous. V was shortened by 6 bases and J by 4 bases, with 12 bases between the two germline ends. The CDR3 is 13 residues long. The CDR3 is CASRPRHSTEAFF. In nucleotides, the CDR3 is TGTGCCAGCAGACCCCGACACAGCACTGAAGCTTTCTTT.

The chain carries TRBV6-5 and TRBJ2-2; D unclear. The CDR3 is 13 amino acids. In germline, CDR1 is MNHEY, CDR2 SVGAGI. The germline V and J ends were trimmed by 4 bases and 7 bases, with 10 bases remaining between them. In DNA form, the CDR3 reads TGTGCCAGCAGTTCCCTGTCCGGCGGGGAGCTGTTTTTT. Protein sequence: CASSSLSGGELFF.

This chain links TRBV12-5 with TRBJ2-3; 12 bases agree with TRBD2. Unmatched junction bases numbered 4, after V lost 8 bases and J lost 1 base. Germline CDR1 LGHNT, CDR2 FRNRAP. This CDR3 comprises 15 residues. The DNA of the CDR3 is TGTGCTAGTCTAGCGGGAGGGCCCGGCACAGATACGCAGTATTTT. It translates to CASLAGGPGTDTQYF.

The chain has TRBV2 and TRBJ2-7, with 7 bases matching TRBD1. The germline CDR1 and CDR2 sequences are SNHLY and FYNNEI. J was trimmed by 3 bases and V by 4 bases; bases with no gene match: 6. The CDR3 length is 14 residues. This CDR3 is CASSAQGYDYEQYF. The CDR3 DNA is TGTGCCAGCAGTGCACAGGGGTACGACTACGAGCAGTACTTC.

V usage is TRBV6-5 and J usage is TRBJ1-5; weak D call: TRBD1 (6 bases). V was pared by 6 bases and J by 4 bases, with 16 bases between. This CDR3 has 15 amino acids. CDR1 and CDR2 from the germline V gene are MNHEY and SVGAGI. The CDR3 loop reads CASRTDSSSNQPQHF. As DNA, the CDR3 is TGTGCCAGCAGGACGGACAGTAGTTCAAATCAGCCCCAGCATTTT.

The gene calls are TRBV19 and TRBJ2-2; 13 bases line up with TRBD2. With V trimmed by 7 bases and J by 1 base, 6 bases remained unmatched. Germline CDR1 and CDR2: LNHDA and SQIVND (reference sequence). The CDR3 runs 17 residues. This CDR3 is CASTPGLAGQNTGELFF. The CDR3, as DNA: TGTGCCAGTACCCCGGGACTAGCGGGACAGAACACCGGGGAGCTGTTTTTT.

The chain links TRBV7-9 to TRBJ2-5; 7 positions agree with TRBD1. In germline, CDR1 is SEHNR, CDR2 FQNEAQ (reference sequence). Unmatched junction bases numbered 5, after V lost 0 bases and J lost 4 bases. The CDR3 extends over 15 amino acids. CDR3 bases: TGTGCCAGCAGCTTAGCAAAGGGGGCAATAGAGACCCAGTACTTC. As protein: CASSLAKGAIETQYF.

V and J are TRBV27 and TRBJ1-2; D remains ambiguous. There are 15 residues in the CDR3. Trimming left V 2 bases short and J 4 bases short, with 14 bases between. CDR1 and CDR2 from the germline V gene are MNHEY and SMNVEV (reference sequence). In nucleotides, the CDR3 is TGTGCCAGCAGTTTAAACCGGGGTTACGGCTATGGCTACACCTTC. Amino acids: CASSLNRGYGYGYTF.

V gene TRBV19 combines with J gene TRBJ1-2; D remains unclear. V was trimmed by 7 bases and J by 1 base, leaving 10 bases between them. The CDR3 is 13 amino acids. From germline, CDR1 is LNHDA and CDR2 SQIVND (reference sequence). CDR3 in DNA: TGTGCCAGTAAAAACTTGGTTAACTATGGCTACACCTTC. Translating it yields CASKNLVNYGYTF.

The chain carries TRBV10-2 and TRBJ1-2; the match to TRBD1 covers 11 bases. Germline lookup yields CDR1 WSHSY and CDR2 SAAADI. This CDR3 is built from 14 residues. V gave up 7 bases and J gave up 0 bases; unmatched junction bases: 1. The CDR3 loop is CASTGQGANYGYTF. As DNA, the CDR3 is TGCGCCAGCACGGGACAGGGGGCTAACTATGGCTACACCTTC.

The rearrangement joins TRBV29-1 to TRBJ2-3; TRBD2 matches at 7 bases. Germline trimming cut 0 bases from V and 6 bases from J; bases unmatched to any gene: 9. Per germline, CDR1 SQVTM and CDR2 ANQGSEA. The CDR3 spans 15 residues. The CDR3: CSVEDLGTTGDTQYF. The CDR3 nucleotides read TGCAGCGTTGAAGATCTCGGGACTACGGGGGATACGCAGTATTTT.

The rearrangement uses TRBV6-2 or TRBV6-3 and TRBJ2-2, with TRBD2 matching over 9 bases. CDR3 length: 17 residues. The V gene end was trimmed by 0 bases and the J gene end by 2 bases; junction bases not matched to a gene: 4. Per germline, CDR1 MNHEY and CDR2 SVGEGT. CDR3 sequence: CASSYSSGGLNTGELFF. The CDR3 DNA follows: TGTGCCAGCAGTTACTCGAGCGGGGGGTTAAACACCGGGGAGCTGTTTTTT.

J is TRBJ2-3 and V is TRBV3-1 (or the pseudogene TRBV3-2), with TRBD2 matching over 8 bases. CDR1 is LGHDT, CDR2 YNNKEL, per germline (reference sequence). Losses at the gene ends were 0 bases for V and 3 bases for J; bases not matched to a gene: 5. The CDR3 has 16 amino acids. This chain's CDR3 is CASSQDWREATDTQYF. The CDR3 nucleotides read TGTGCCAGCAGCCAAGATTGGCGGGAGGCTACAGATACGCAGTATTTT.